Listed here is a single T cell receptor (beta chain). The sample comes from a study of PD-1 blockade in mismatch repair-deficient tumors. Deletions cut 1 base from V and 0 bases from J, with 10 bases between. This CDR3 is 15 amino acids long. The germline V gene encodes CDR1 LNHDA and CDR2 SQIVND (reference sequence). The repertoire was sequenced with immunoSEQ multiplex PCR; TCRdb's copy has only in-frame clones and lacks some. The table lists about 120,000 clones, approximately 90% of them singletons, with about 13% in the top ten. The receptor comes from an adult with mismatch repair-deficient cancer. Sample: peripheral blood, taken 44 weeks after starting pembrolizumab. V usage is TRBV19 and J usage is TRBJ2-7; no firm D call. The chain's CDR3 is CASSIVDGTSYEQYF. In DNA, the CDR3 is TGTGCCAGTAGTATAGTAGACGGAACCTCCTACGAGCAGTACTTC.